This T cell receptor beta chain was captured by sequencing in a study of cytomegalovirus exposure and HLA in healthy donors. PCR was performed using 60 Vbeta and 13 Jbeta primers. Produced via immunoSEQ multiplex PCR; TCRdb's table is partial and in-frame only. The listing contains 220,000 or so clones. The length of the CDR3 is 18 residues. Looked up from germline, CDR1 is LNHDA and CDR2 is SQIVND (reference sequence). V lost 2 bases and J lost 2, with 20 bases in between. The sequenced sample was PBMCs. The rearrangement uses TRBV19 and TRBJ2-3; tentatively, D is TRBD2 (6 bases). The TCR originated in a girl aged 2-15 years in good health and CMV-seropositive. CDR3 nucleotides: TGTGCCAGTAGTATAAGGGGTGTCGGAGGGAGGATCACAGATACGCAGTATTTT. Its protein product is CASSIRGVGGRITDTQYF.